The 13 T cell receptor beta chains presented below share a single source sample, sequenced in a study of T-cell memory formation after mild COVID-19. TCRdb processed the 5' RACE reads anew with MiXCR; each CDR3 protein has one entry. The sample lists over 150,000 distinct CDR3 sequences, roughly 18% occurring once. What was sequenced was PBMCs or a T cell subset sorted from them (not recorded which). The receptor set was obtained from a man aged 18 to 29 who had mild COVID-19 (a few samples of this study predate the infection). Cell type and time point are not known.

In this sample, this clonotype turned up a few times. This rearrangement joins TRBV14 to TRBJ1-1; a possible D gene is TRBD1 (5 bases). Germline V gene sequence: CDR1 SGHDN, CDR2 FVKESK. This CDR3 is built from 14 residues. V was trimmed by 7 bases and J by 4 bases, leaving 16 bases between them. The CDR3 here is CASTSGTGRTEAFF. The CDR3 bases are TGTGCCAGCACCTCAGGGACTGGTCGCACTGAAGCTTTCTTT.

The V and J genes are TRBV4-1 and TRBJ2-3; a weak D match, TRBD2 (6 bases). V was pared by 3 bases and J by 2 bases, with 12 bases between. The CDR3 is 15 amino acids. Germline V gene data show CDR1 as MGHRA and CDR2 as YSYEKL. This CDR3 reads CASSHGRGNTDTQYF. CDR3 sequence (DNA): TGCGCCAGCAGCCACGGACGGGGGAACACAGATACGCAGTATTTT.

This clonotype was counted at least ten times. The genes are TRBV10-2 and TRBJ1-3; 8 bases agree with TRBD1. The CDR3 contains 14 residues. Trimming at V came to 6 bases and at J to 3 bases, leaving 4 bases not matched to a gene. The germline V gene encodes CDR1 WSHSY and CDR2 SAAADI. CDR3 bases: TGCGCCAGCAGCAGGGGGCTGGATGGAAACACCATATATTTT. This translates into CASSRGLDGNTIYF.

This clonotype came up a few times. The chain employs TRBV27 and TRBJ1-5; D unclear. V was cut by 6 bases and J by 7 bases, with 16 bases left in between. CDR3 size: 14 residues. Germline V gives CDR1 MNHEY, CDR2 SMNVEV (reference sequence). CDR3 DNA: TGTGCCAGCAGCTCCTTGAGGACGGTACAGCCCCAGCATTTT. It encodes CASSSLRTVQPQHF.

This clonotype was recorded a few times. This chain links TRBV20-1 with TRBJ2-7, with 7 nucleotides matching TRBD1. The V and J ends lost 2 bases and 0 bases, in that order; junction bases with no gene match: 4. The length of the CDR3 is 14 residues. Germline V gives CDR1 DFQATT, CDR2 SNEGSKA (reference sequence). The chain's CDR3 is CSARRDSLSYEQYF. The CDR3 DNA sequence: TGCAGTGCTAGAAGGGACAGCCTCTCCTACGAGCAGTACTTC.

The gene calls are TRBV5-5 and TRBJ2-2; the D gene could be TRBD1 or TRBD2 (5 bases each). The CDR3 is 15 residues long. Germline CDR1 and CDR2: SGHKS and YYEKEE (reference sequence). Between the trimmed V and J ends, which lost 3 bases and 7 bases, there was a span of 16 bases. The CDR3 sequence: CASSWDLSRIGELFF. DNA of the CDR3: TGTGCCAGCAGCTGGGACCTTAGTAGGATCGGGGAGCTGTTTTTT.

The rearrangement joins TRBV10-2 to TRBJ2-1; 7 bases are shared with TRBD2. Germline loops: CDR1 WSHSY, CDR2 SAAADI. This CDR3 region has 15 residues. V lost 10 bases, J lost 0 bases, and 9 bases stayed unmatched. The CDR3 protein is CATRGGRSSYNEQFF. CDR3 nucleotide sequence: TGCGCCACTAGGGGAGGGCGCAGCTCCTACAATGAGCAGTTCTTC.

This clonotype was counted only a few times. The chain uses TRBV4-1 and TRBJ1-6; D is undetermined. The CDR3 is 15 amino acids. Trimming removed 8 bases at V and 0 bases at J, with 11 bases between. The germline V gene encodes CDR1 MGHRA and CDR2 YSYEKL. The DNA for the CDR3 is TGCGCCAGCGGTCTGGGGAGCTCCTATAATTCACCCCTCCACTTT. It encodes CASGLGSSYNSPLHF.

This sequence joins TRBV6-2 or TRBV6-3 and TRBJ1-5; D not resolved. Trimming took 8 bases from V and 1 from J, leaving 15 bases between them. From germline, CDR1 is MNHEY and CDR2 SVGEGT. The CDR3 has 15 residues. The CDR3 sequence: CASGPWLGSNQPQHF. Written as DNA, the CDR3 is TGTGCCAGCGGACCGTGGCTCGGAAGCAATCAGCCCCAGCATTTT.

The rearrangement uses TRBV9 and TRBJ2-3, with 7 bases identical to TRBD2. Germline CDR1 reads SGDLS; CDR2 reads YYNGEE. The V and J ends lost 6 bases and 4 bases, in that order; junction bases with no gene match: 8. This CDR3 comprises 14 residues. CDR3 residues: CASTRGNGPDTQYF. As DNA, the CDR3 is TGTGCCAGCACGCGGGGGAATGGTCCAGATACGCAGTATTTT.

The CDR3 here is CASSLVLGTEAFF. CDR3 DNA: TGTGCCAGCAGCCTTGTTCTAGGAACTGAAGCTTTCTTT. The genes are TRBV5-6 and TRBJ1-1; D is unclear. Germline values: CDR1 SGHDT, CDR2 YYEEEE. The V end lost 4 bases, the J end lost 5 bases, and 12 bases lay between the germline ends. The CDR3 is 13 amino acids.

The chain recombines TRBV3-1 with TRBJ2-3; 8 positions match TRBD1. This CDR3 comprises 12 residues. The V gene's germline CDR1 is LGHDT and CDR2 YNNKEL (reference sequence). V lost 6 bases, J lost 8 bases, and 4 bases stayed unmatched. The CDR3 coding sequence is TGTGCCAGCAGTTATGACAGGGGTACGCAGTATTTT. Amino acids: CASSYDRGTQYF.

This clonotype was found a few times. This sequence joins TRBV28 and TRBJ2-7, with D possibly being TRBD1 (6 bases). Trimming took off 10 bases at V and 6 bases at J, with 16 bases between the two ends. This CDR3 comprises 12 residues. Germline V gives CDR1 MDHEN, CDR2 SYDVKM. CDR3 DNA: TGTGCCATCGGACACAGGGACCCCGAGCAGTACTTC. It is translated as CAIGHRDPEQYF.